These 27 T cell receptor beta chains were sequenced from one sample in a study of OX40 agonist ivuxolimab in advanced cancers. Generated by immunoSEQ multiplex PCR, the TCRdb table keeps only in-frame clones and is missing some. Counted here are about 68,000 clones, 70% to 90% occurring once; the ten biggest clones make up roughly 0.74%. The sample in question was CD4+ or CD8+ T cells sorted from blood, obtained in a trial of the OX40 agonist ivuxolimab. Receptor source: an adult with an advanced solid tumor such as melanoma, head and neck, liver or kidney cancer.

This sequence joins TRBV7-2 and TRBJ2-1, with D unresolved. Between the trimmed V and J ends, which lost 4 bases and 9 bases, there was a span of 13 bases. The CDR3 has 13 amino acids. CDR1 is SGHTA, CDR2 FQGNSA, per germline. This chain's CDR3 is CASSSTLAGEQFF. CDR3 nucleotide sequence: TGTGCCAGCAGCTCCACTTTAGCAGGTGAGCAGTTCTTC.

The chain has TRBV18 and TRBJ1-1; D gene unclear. V dropped 3 bases and J dropped 0 bases, with 8 bases sitting between them. Germline V gene sequence: CDR1 KGHSH, CDR2 LQKENI. CDR3 length: 14 residues. CDR3 protein: CASSPRTMNTEAFF. The DNA for the CDR3 is TGTGCCAGCTCACCCCGGACCATGAACACTGAAGCTTTCTTT.

About this clone: Likely a read error: the CDR3 ends without its conserved phenylalanine or tryptophan. The chain carries TRBV5-1 and TRBJ1-2, with 7 bases fitting TRBD1. Germline V gene sequence: CDR1 SGHRS, CDR2 YFSETQ. This CDR3 is 13 amino acids long. Germline trimming cut 4 bases from V and 4 bases from J; bases unmatched to any gene: 4. This chain's CDR3 is CASSPDRIYGYTS. As DNA, the CDR3 is TGCGCCAGCAGCCCGGACAGGATCTATGGCTACACCTCC.

The genes are TRBV5-6 and TRBJ2-3; the D gene is possibly TRBD2 (8 bases). This CDR3 is 16 amino acids long. The germline V and J ends were trimmed by 2 bases and 3 bases, with 16 bases remaining between them. Germline V gene sequence: CDR1 SGHDT, CDR2 YYEEEE. DNA for the CDR3: TGTGCCAGCAGCTTTGGAGGGGGCGGGGGGACAGATACGCAGTATTTT. Protein: CASSFGGGGGTDTQYF.

The chain couples TRBV28 to TRBJ2-7; D possibly corresponds to TRBD1 (5 bases). In germline, CDR1 is MDHEN, CDR2 SYDVKM. V lost 5 bases and J lost 6, with 17 bases in between. The CDR3 runs 14 residues. CDR3 loop: CASSRLDNPGEQYF. As DNA, the CDR3 is TGTGCCAGCAGTCGCCTGGACAACCCGGGCGAGCAGTACTTC. The whole variable domain, filled in from reference TRBV28 and TRBJ2-7, reads DVKVTQSSRYLVKRTGEKVFLECVQDMDHENMFWYRQDPGLGLRLIYFSYDVKMKEKGDIPEGYSVSREKKERFSLILESASTNQTSMYLCASSRLDNPGEQYFGPGTRLTVT.

The rearrangement joins TRBV6-6 to TRBJ1-1; D is unclear. The CDR3 covers 15 residues. V dropped 2 bases and J dropped 4 bases, with 14 bases sitting between them. Germline CDR1 and CDR2: MNHNY and SVGAGI (reference sequence). As DNA, the CDR3 is TGTGCCAGCAGTTACCGCGGTTGGGCAAGCACTGAAGCTTTCTTT. The encoded protein is CASSYRGWASTEAFF.

The V call is TRBV9, the J call TRBJ1-2; D unclear. This CDR3 is built from 13 residues. Trimming stripped 0 bases from V and 6 bases from J, with 9 bases between. CDR1 SGDLS and CDR2 YYNGEE come from the germline V gene. The CDR3 here is CASSVEADHGYTF. CDR3 DNA: TGTGCCAGCAGCGTAGAAGCGGACCATGGCTACACCTTC.

The chain carries TRBV4-2 and TRBJ1-5; D is unclear. Looked up from germline, CDR1 is LGHNA and CDR2 is YNFKEQ. The CDR3 length is 16 residues. The V end lost 3 bases, the J end lost 0 bases, and 12 bases lay between the germline ends. The chain's CDR3 is CASSQGYSNSNQPQHF. The CDR3, as DNA: TGTGCCAGCAGCCAGGGTTACAGCAATAGCAATCAGCCCCAGCATTTT.

The chain joins TRBV6-5 to TRBJ1-1; TRBD1 matches 10 bases. V gave up 2 bases and J gave up 4 bases; unmatched junction bases: 4. Germline lookup yields CDR1 MNHEY and CDR2 SVGAGI. CDR3 size: 15 residues. The CDR3 DNA reads TGTGCCAGCAGTTACCGACGGGACAGGGGCACTGAAGCTTTCTTT. This sequence encodes CASSYRRDRGTEAFF.

The rearrangement uses TRBV10-2 and TRBJ2-7, with 7 bases fitting TRBD1. With 6 bases clipped from V and 0 bases from J, the junction kept 11 bases outside the gene matches. Germline V lookup: CDR1 WSHSY, CDR2 SAAADI. The CDR3 sequence is 16 residues long. CDR3: CASRDPDRDTSYEQYF. The CDR3 DNA follows: TGCGCCAGCAGAGACCCCGACAGGGACACCTCCTACGAGCAGTACTTC.

The genes are TRBV6-5 and TRBJ1-3; D not certain. Trimming stripped 6 bases from V and 0 bases from J, with 12 bases between. This CDR3 contains 15 residues. Germline values: CDR1 MNHEY, CDR2 SVGAGI. CDR3 DNA sequence: TGTGCCAGCAGCCGGGGTCCGAACTCTGGAAACACCATATATTTT. This codes for CASSRGPNSGNTIYF.

This chain uses TRBV10-3 with TRBJ2-5, with TRBD1 matching over 7 bases. The CDR3 has 15 residues. Germline V gene lookup returns CDR1 ENHRY and CDR2 SYGVKD. V dropped 3 bases and J dropped 4; count of bases not matched to a gene: 8. This CDR3 is CAISDPGRQGETQYF. CDR3 bases: TGTGCCATCAGTGACCCAGGCAGACAGGGAGAGACCCAGTACTTC.

This sequence joins TRBV28 and TRBJ1-6; 7 bases map to TRBD1. The CDR3 is 16 residues long. J gave up 2 bases and V 6 bases, and 7 bases lay outside the gene matches. Looked up from germline, CDR1 is MDHEN and CDR2 is SYDVKM. In DNA form, the CDR3 reads TGTGCCAGCAGGGGAGGGGGCGATGCCTATAATTCACCCCTCCACTTT. Protein: CASRGGGDAYNSPLHF.

The table lists this clone with a count of one. This sequence joins TRBV6-5 and TRBJ1-1; 9 positions match TRBD1. With V trimmed by 2 bases and J by 5 bases, 0 bases remained unmatched. The V gene's germline CDR1 is MNHEY and CDR2 SVGAGI. The CDR3 length is 13 residues. The CDR3 sequence is CASSYGQGTEAFF. The CDR3 DNA reads as TGTGCCAGCAGTTACGGACAGGGGACTGAAGCTTTCTTT.

This clone is classed as medium-sized. CDR3 amino acids: CASRGTENSPLHF. Here the CDR3 DNA reads TGTGCCAGCAGGGGGACAGAAAATTCACCCCTCCACTTT. The V and J genes are TRBV2 and TRBJ1-6; the match to TRBD1 covers 7 bases. The CDR3 is 13 residues long. The germline CDR1 and CDR2 sequences are SNHLY and FYNNEI. V lost 6 bases, J lost 7 bases, and 3 bases stayed unmatched.

There are a few counts of this clone. CDR3 bases: TGTGCCAGCATGGGACGGAACTCCTACGAGCAGTACTTC. Translating it yields CASMGRNSYEQYF. The chain has TRBV7-2 and TRBJ2-7, with D perhaps assigned TRBD1 or TRBD2 (5 bases each). V was shortened by 7 bases and J by 0 bases, with 10 bases between the two germline ends. The CDR3 spans 13 residues. CDR1 is SGHTA, CDR2 FQGNSA, per germline.

The rearrangement uses TRBV9 and TRBJ2-5; 7 nucleotides agree with TRBD1. Germline V gene lookup returns CDR1 SGDLS and CDR2 YYNGEE. The CDR3 consists of 13 residues. After removal of 0 bases from V and 6 bases from J, the junction contained 2 bases not matched to a gene. The CDR3 coding sequence is TGTGCCAGCAGCGTAGGAGGGGGCCAGACCCAGTACTTC. It translates to CASSVGGGQTQYF.

The V gene is TRBV5-4, the J gene TRBJ1-3; D ambiguous. V lost 0 bases and J lost 3, with 10 bases in between. In germline, CDR1 is SGHNT, CDR2 YYREEE (reference sequence). The length of the CDR3 is 15 residues. The CDR3 DNA is TGTGCCAGCAGCTTGGCCAAAACCGGTGGAAACACCATATATTTT. This gives the protein CASSLAKTGGNTIYF.

This clone was recorded only once. The chain joins TRBV5-5 to TRBJ1-1; unclear D gene. V lost 0 bases to trimming and J lost 1 base, with 7 bases between them. Germline CDR1 reads SGHKS; CDR2 reads YYEKEE (reference sequence). This CDR3 comprises 14 residues. Here the CDR3 DNA reads TGTGCCAGCAGCTTGGCCCCCGCGAACACTGAAGCTTTCTTT. Protein product: CASSLAPANTEAFF.

This rearrangement joins TRBV6-5 to TRBJ1-2; TRBD1 matches 7 bases. CDR1 and CDR2 (germline): MNHEY, SVGAGI. The junction had 6 bases not matched to a gene; V was cut back by 5 bases and J by 3 bases. The CDR3 runs to 14 residues. CDR3 sequence reads: CASSRTTGDYGYTF. As DNA, the CDR3 is TGTGCCAGCAGTCGTACAACAGGGGACTATGGCTACACCTTC.

V gene TRBV4-1 combines with J gene TRBJ2-2; 11 bases align to TRBD1. The CDR3 covers 19 residues. The V and J ends lost 4 bases and 3 bases, in that order; junction bases with no gene match: 13. Germline V lookup: CDR1 MGHRA, CDR2 YSYEKL. The CDR3, as DNA: TGCGCCAGCAGCCTAAGAGAGGGACAGGGGGGTGCGTACACCGGGGAGCTGTTTTTT. Encoded protein: CASSLREGQGGAYTGELFF.

This chain links TRBV11-1 with TRBJ1-6; D remains ambiguous. CDR1 is SGHAT and CDR2 is FQDESV in the germline V gene (reference sequence). The V and J ends lost 1 base and 6 bases respectively, with 4 bases between them. The length of the CDR3 is 13 residues. Written as DNA, the CDR3 is TGTGCCAGCAGCTTAGATCGTAATTCACCCCTCCACTTT. Translation gives CASSLDRNSPLHF.

The gene calls are TRBV4-3 and TRBJ2-2; 9 bases map to TRBD1. Trimming removed 2 bases from V and 4 bases from J; junction bases left unmatched: 8. From germline, CDR1 is LGHNA and CDR2 YSLEER. The CDR3 is 17 amino acids. The CDR3 sequence is CASSQRTGGASTGELFF. In DNA, the CDR3 is TGCGCCAGCAGCCAACGCACAGGGGGCGCGAGCACCGGGGAGCTGTTTTTT.

The chain recombines TRBV4-1 with TRBJ2-1; D possibly corresponds to TRBD1 (5 bases). CDR1 and CDR2 from the germline V gene are MGHRA and YSYEKL. The V gene lost 4 bases and the J gene lost 0 bases, with 13 bases spanning the gap. The CDR3 length is 16 residues. The CDR3 is CASSRPTAASYNEQFF. CDR3 nucleotide sequence: TGCGCCAGCAGCCGCCCGACAGCAGCCTCCTACAATGAGCAGTTCTTC.

In its sample, this clone was seen a few times. The rearrangement links TRBV5-1 to TRBJ1-5; D call uncertain. V lost 4 bases to trimming and J lost 2 bases, with 7 bases between them. Germline lookup yields CDR1 SGHRS and CDR2 YFSETQ. The CDR3 has 13 amino acids. In nucleotides, the CDR3 is TGCGCCAGCAGCATGGAGGGCAATCAGCCCCAGCATTTT. Its translation: CASSMEGNQPQHF.

This clone was seen only a few times. The V call is TRBV4-3, the J call TRBJ1-6; D is undetermined. The CDR3 sequence is 15 residues long. V was clipped by 0 bases and J by 9 bases, with 12 bases between them. CDR1 is LGHNA, CDR2 YSLEER, per germline. The DNA of the CDR3 is TGCGCCAGCAGCCAAGAGGGAACCCGGAGTTCACCCCTCCACTTT. Translating gives CASSQEGTRSSPLHF.

The V and J genes are TRBV18 and TRBJ1-2; 7 bases fit TRBD1. J lost 4 bases, V lost 4 bases, and 6 bases had no gene match. Per germline, CDR1 KGHSH and CDR2 LQKENI. The CDR3 length is 14 residues. Written as DNA, the CDR3 is TGTGCCAGCTCACTACAGGGGTCTGGCTATGGCTACACCTTC. Translation: CASSLQGSGYGYTF.